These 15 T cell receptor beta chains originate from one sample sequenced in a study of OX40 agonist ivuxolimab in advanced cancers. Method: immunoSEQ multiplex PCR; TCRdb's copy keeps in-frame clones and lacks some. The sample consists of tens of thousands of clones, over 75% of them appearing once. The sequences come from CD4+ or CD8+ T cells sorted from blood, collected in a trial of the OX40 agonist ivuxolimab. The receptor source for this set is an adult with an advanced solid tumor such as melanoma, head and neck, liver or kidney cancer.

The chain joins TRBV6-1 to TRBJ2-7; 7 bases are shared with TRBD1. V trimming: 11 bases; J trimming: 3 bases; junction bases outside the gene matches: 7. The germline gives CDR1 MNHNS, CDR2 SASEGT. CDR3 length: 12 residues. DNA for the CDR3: TGTGCCGGACAGGACCGGAACTACGAGCAGTACTTC. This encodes CAGQDRNYEQYF.

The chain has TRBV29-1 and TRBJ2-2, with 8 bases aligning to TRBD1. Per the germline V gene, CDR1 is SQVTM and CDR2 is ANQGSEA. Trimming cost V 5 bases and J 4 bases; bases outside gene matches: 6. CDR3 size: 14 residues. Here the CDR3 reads CSVLRTGSTGELFF. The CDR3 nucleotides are TGCAGCGTTTTGCGGACAGGGAGCACCGGGGAGCTGTTTTTT.

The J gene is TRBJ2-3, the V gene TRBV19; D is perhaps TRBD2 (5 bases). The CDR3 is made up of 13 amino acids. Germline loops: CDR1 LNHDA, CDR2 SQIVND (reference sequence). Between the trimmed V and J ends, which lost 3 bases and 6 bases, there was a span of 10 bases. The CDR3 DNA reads TGTGCCAGTAGTATTGGAGGAACCGATACGCAGTATTTT. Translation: CASSIGGTDTQYF. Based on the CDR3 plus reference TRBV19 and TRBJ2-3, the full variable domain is DGGITQSPKYLFRKEGQNVTLSCEQNLNHDAMYWYRQDPGQGLRLIYYSQIVNDFQKGDIAEGYSVSREKKESFPLTVTSAQKNPTAFYLCASSIGGTDTQYFGPGTRLTVL.

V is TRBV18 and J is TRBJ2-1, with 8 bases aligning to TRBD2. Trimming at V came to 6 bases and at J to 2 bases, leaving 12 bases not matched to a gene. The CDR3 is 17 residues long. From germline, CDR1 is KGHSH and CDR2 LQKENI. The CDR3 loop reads CASSPTATGGAYNEQFF. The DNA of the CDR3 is TGTGCCAGCTCTCCGACCGCGACGGGGGGGGCCTACAATGAGCAGTTCTTC. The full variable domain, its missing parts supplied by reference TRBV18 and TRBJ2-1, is NAGVMQNPRHLVRRRGQEARLRCSPMKGHSHVYWYRQLPEEGLKFMVYLQKENIIDESGMPKERFSAEFPKEGPSILRIQQVVRGDSAAYFCASSPTATGGAYNEQFFGPGTRLTVL.

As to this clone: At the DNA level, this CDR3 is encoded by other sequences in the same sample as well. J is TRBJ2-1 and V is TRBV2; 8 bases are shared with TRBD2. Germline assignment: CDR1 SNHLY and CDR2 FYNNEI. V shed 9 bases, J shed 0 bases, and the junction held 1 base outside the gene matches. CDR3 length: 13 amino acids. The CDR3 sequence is CASRGGSYNEQFF. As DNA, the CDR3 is TGTGCCAGTCGGGGGGGCTCCTACAATGAGCAGTTCTTC.

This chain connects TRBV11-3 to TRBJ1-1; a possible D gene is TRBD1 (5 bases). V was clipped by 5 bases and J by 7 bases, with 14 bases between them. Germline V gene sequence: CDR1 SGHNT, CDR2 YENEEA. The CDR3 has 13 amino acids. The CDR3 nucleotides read TGTGCCAGCAGCCGGGACGGCCACTTTGAAGCTTTCTTT. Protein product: CASSRDGHFEAFF.

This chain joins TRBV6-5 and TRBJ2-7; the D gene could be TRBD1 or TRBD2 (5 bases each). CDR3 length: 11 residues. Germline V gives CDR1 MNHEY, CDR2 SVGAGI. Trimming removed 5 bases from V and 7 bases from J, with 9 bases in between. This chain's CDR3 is CASSKWGEQYF. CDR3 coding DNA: TGTGCCAGCAGTAAATGGGGGGAGCAGTACTTC.

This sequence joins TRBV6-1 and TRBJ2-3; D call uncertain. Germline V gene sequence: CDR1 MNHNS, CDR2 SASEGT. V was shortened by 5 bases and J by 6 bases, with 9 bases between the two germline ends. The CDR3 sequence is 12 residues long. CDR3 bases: TGTGCCAGCAGTCCAAAGGTGGATACGCAGTATTTT. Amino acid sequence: CASSPKVDTQYF.

This chain's CDR3 is CASSFSGPQETQYF. DNA for the CDR3: TGTGCCAGCAGCTTCTCGGGTCCCCAAGAGACCCAGTACTTC. This chain connects TRBV11-2 to TRBJ2-5; D not certain. CDR1 and CDR2 from the germline V gene are SGHAT and FQNNGV. The germline V and J ends were trimmed by 3 bases and 1 base, with 9 bases remaining between them. The CDR3 has 14 amino acids.

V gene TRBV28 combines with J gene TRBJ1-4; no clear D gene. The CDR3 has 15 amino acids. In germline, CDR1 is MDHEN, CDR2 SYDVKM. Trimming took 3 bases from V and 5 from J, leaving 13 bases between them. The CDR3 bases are TGTGCCAGCAGTTTTTCCCTAGAGAGCAATGAAAAACTGTTTTTT. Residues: CASSFSLESNEKLFF.

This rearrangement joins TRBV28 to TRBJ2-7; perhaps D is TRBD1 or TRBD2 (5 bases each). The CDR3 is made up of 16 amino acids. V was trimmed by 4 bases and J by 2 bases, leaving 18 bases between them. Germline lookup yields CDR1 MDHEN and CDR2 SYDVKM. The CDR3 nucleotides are TGTGCCAGCAGTTCTCCCGGGACCGGTCATCCCTACGAGCAGTACTTC. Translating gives CASSSPGTGHPYEQYF.

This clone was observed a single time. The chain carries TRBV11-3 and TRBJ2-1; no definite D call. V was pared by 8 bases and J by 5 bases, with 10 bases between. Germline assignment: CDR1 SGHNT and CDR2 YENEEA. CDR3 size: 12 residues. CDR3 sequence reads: CASGALNNEQFF. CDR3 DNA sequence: TGTGCCAGCGGAGCTTTAAACAATGAGCAGTTCTTC.

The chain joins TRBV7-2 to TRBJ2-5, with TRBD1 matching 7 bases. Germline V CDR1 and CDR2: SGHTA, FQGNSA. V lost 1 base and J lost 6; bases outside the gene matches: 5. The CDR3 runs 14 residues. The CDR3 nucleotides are TGTGCCAGCAGCTTAGAACAGGGGATGAAGACCCAGTACTTC. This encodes CASSLEQGMKTQYF.

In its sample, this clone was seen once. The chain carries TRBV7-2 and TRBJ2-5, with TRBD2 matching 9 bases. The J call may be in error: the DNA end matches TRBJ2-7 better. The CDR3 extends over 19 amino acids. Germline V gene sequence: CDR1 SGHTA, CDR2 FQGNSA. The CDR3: CASSSSRPSLSGGSYEQYF. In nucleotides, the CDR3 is TGTGCCAGCAGCTCTAGTCGCCCAAGCCTTAGCGGGGGCTCCTACGAGCAGTACTTC.

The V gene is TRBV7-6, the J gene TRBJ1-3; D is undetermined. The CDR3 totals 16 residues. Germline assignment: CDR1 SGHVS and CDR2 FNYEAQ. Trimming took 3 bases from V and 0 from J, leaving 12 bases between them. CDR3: CASSFGGRNSGNTIYF. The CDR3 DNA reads TGTGCCAGCAGCTTCGGAGGACGGAACTCTGGAAACACCATATATTTT.